This TCR beta chain was observed in a study of shared clonotypes between healthy human individuals. Whole-study context: Sampling drew on donors who were a couple of women and a few men aged 18 to 49.

Repertoires were generated with immunoSEQ multiplex PCR, while TCRdb's copy carries only in-frame clones and drops some. The sample lists fewer than 1 million clones, about 96% seen once, with around 0.25% in the top ten. Naive CD8 populations comprised CD45RO-negative cells positively selected for CCR7, excluding terminally differentiated effector memory CD45RA+ cells. Unmatched junction bases numbered 6, after V lost 0 bases and J lost 3 bases. Per germline, CDR1 MGHRA and CDR2 YSYEKL. The CDR3 runs 16 residues. The chain is built from TRBV4-1 and TRBJ2-7; 9 nucleotides line up with TRBD2. Source material: naive CD8+ T cells sorted from blood. The TCR originated in a young man in good health. The CDR3 DNA is TGCGCCAGCAGCCAAGATTGGCCTAGCGGGAACTACGAGCAGTACTTC. Amino acid sequence: CASSQDWPSGNYEQYF.